A single sample is the source of the 8 T cell receptor beta chains below, sequenced in a study of Ad26.COV2.S vaccination and SARS-CoV-2 variants (dated by TCRdb to 2020 to 2022). Receptor amplification or capture employed the immunoSEQ multiplex PCR assay. The clones in this table, taken by TCRdb from immuneACCESS, are in-frame only. Not every clone is retained; where verified, under half of the shortfall comes from an unresolved V gene, and the cause of the rest is unknown. Across this sample there are about 350,000 clones, with roughly 90% seen only once. The ten largest clones take up 6.4% of the sample. This specimen's treatment or condition label, interpreted: 15 to 20 received Ad26.COV2.S at low or high dose, single or two shots; roughly five received placebo; per-sample allocation not given. Repertoires of vaccine and placebo recipients were sequenced from samples collected on day 63 after the first injection.

This specimen was peripheral blood, taken in a trial of Ad26.COV2.S vaccine versus placebo. The source is a person aged 18-60 years who received the Ad26.COV2.S COVID-19 vaccine or a placebo.

V usage is TRBV2 and J usage is TRBJ1-5; D uncertain. The ends were cut back, 6 bases at V and 6 bases at J, with 15 bases in the middle. Germline assignment: CDR1 SNHLY and CDR2 FYNNEI. There are 14 residues in the CDR3. Here the CDR3 DNA reads TGTGCCAGCAGGGATTTGGGCGTGGGTCAGCCCCAGCATTTT. Translating gives CASRDLGVGQPQHF.

The count of this clone is one. CDR3 coding DNA: TGTGCCAGCAGCGAGACAGCCGTCTACAATGAGCAGTTCTTC. Translating it yields CASSETAVYNEQFF. The genes are TRBV25-1 and TRBJ2-1; D may be TRBD1 (5 bases). V shed 6 bases and J shed 3 bases, with 12 bases lying between them. Germline V gene data show CDR1 as MGHDK and CDR2 as SYGVNS. This CDR3 is built from 14 residues. The variable domain in full, completed from reference TRBV25-1 and TRBJ2-1, reads EADIYQTPRYLVIGTGKKITLECSQTMGHDKMYWYQQDPGMELHLIHYSYGVNSTEKGDLSSESTVSRIRTEHFPLTLESARPSHTSQYLCASSETAVYNEQFFGPGTRLTVL.

About this clone: At one end the junction does not follow the germline gene, possibly because of a read error. The rearrangement links TRBV7-7 to TRBJ2-2; D not certain. CDR1 SSHAT and CDR2 FNYEAQ come from the germline V gene (reference sequence). The CDR3 is made up of 16 amino acids. The CDR3 sequence is CASSLRRIESTGELFF. Here the CDR3 DNA reads TGTGCTAGCAGCTTAAGGAGAATAGAGAGCACCGGGGAGCTGTTTTTT.

The chain links TRBV7-9 to TRBJ1-1; D not resolved. V shed 1 base and J shed 1 base, with 7 bases lying between them. Germline V gene sequence: CDR1 SEHNR, CDR2 FQNEAQ (reference sequence). The length of the CDR3 is 14 residues. The CDR3 DNA follows: TGTGCCAGCAGCTTAGATATACCGAACACTGAAGCTTTCTTT. Amino acids: CASSLDIPNTEAFF.

V usage is TRBV10-2 and J usage is TRBJ1-2; the D gene is possibly TRBD1 (6 bases). Germline V gene data show CDR1 as WSHSY and CDR2 as SAAADI. This CDR3 has 13 amino acids. Between the trimmed V and J ends, which lost 6 bases and 3 bases, there was a span of 11 bases. In nucleotides, the CDR3 is TGCGCCAGCAGACAGGGAGTCGACTATGGCTACACCTTC. It specifies CASRQGVDYGYTF.

V is TRBV7-9 and J is TRBJ2-7; TRBD2 is a possible D gene (6 bases). Germline CDR1 and CDR2: SEHNR and FQNEAQ (reference sequence). The V and J ends lost 1 base and 5 bases respectively, with 12 bases between them. The CDR3 loop spans 14 amino acids. The CDR3 nucleotides are TGTGCCAGCAGCTTAGGATCCGGAGGGGACGAGCAGTACTTC. Translated, it gives CASSLGSGGDEQYF.

This rearrangement joins TRBV28 to TRBJ2-7; D is possibly TRBD1 or TRBD2 (6 bases each). The V end was cut by 6 bases, the J end by 0 bases, with 15 bases between. The germline CDR1 and CDR2 sequences are MDHEN and SYDVKM. The CDR3 runs 15 residues. The CDR3 DNA reads TGTGCCAGCAGGCTCCAGGGGACTCGCTCCTACGAGCAGTACTTC. This translates into CASRLQGTRSYEQYF.

The CDR3 region is CAWTTGYNSPLHF. DNA of the CDR3: TGTGCCTGGACCACAGGTTATAATTCACCCCTCCACTTT. The V gene is TRBV30, the J gene TRBJ1-6; tentatively, D is TRBD1 (5 bases). There are 13 residues in the CDR3. Trimming took 4 bases from V and 4 from J, leaving 8 bases between them. Germline V gives CDR1 GTSNPN, CDR2 SVGIG (reference sequence).